This TCR beta chain was sequenced in a study of T cell changes during pregnancy in multiple sclerosis. Assay: immunoSEQ multiplex PCR; the TCRdb copy retains only in-frame clones and omits some. This table has 90,000 to 120,000 clones, over 85% appearing once. The ends lost 0 bases at V and 3 bases at J; junction bases unmatched: 3. The germline CDR1 and CDR2 sequences are SGHNT and YYREEE (reference sequence). The CDR3 is made up of 14 amino acids. This TCR derives from a female donor with multiple sclerosis, enrolled in a pregnancy study. The rearrangement uses TRBV5-4 and TRBJ2-7; 7 nucleotides agree with TRBD2. The sequences come from peripheral blood, collected in the second trimester of pregnancy. CDR3 sequence: CASSLAQRDYEQYF. The CDR3 bases are TGTGCCAGCAGCTTGGCCCAGCGGGACTACGAGCAGTACTTC.